This entry describes one T cell receptor (beta chain). The sample holds a few counts of this clonotype. Its antigen remains unidentified. Being one base from a much bigger clone, this may be a read error. The sample originates from a study of T-cell reconstitution after alpha-beta-depleted transplantation in children (dated by TCRdb to the mid-2010s). The study in broad terms: T-cell immune reconstitution after TCRalphabeta/CD19-depleted allogeneic hematopoietic cell transplantation in children was quantitatively tracked in the study by means of TCR repertoire profiling. Broader findings and caveats from the paper: In some patients, the high TCRbeta diversity seen at day 60 was put down to recipient T cells and intrathymic progenitors that had survived conditioning. About two months after transplant, the apparently early recovery of alphabetaT-cell counts reportedly depended on just several hundred clones that had expanded rapidly and came from non-depleted graft cells. Hyperexpanded clone frequencies declined over subsequent months; after one year, T-cell counts and TCRbeta diversity were mostly attributed to newly produced T cells.

Libraries were made using PCR. Data came from an Illumina HiSeq 2500. TCR library preparation used molecular barcoding, with unique molecular identifiers applied to normalize quantification of the TCRbeta repertoire. The raw public reads went through TCRdb reprocessing: fastp at Q25, MiXCR clone calling, in-frame beta chains kept. Each entry merges the rows of one CDR3 protein and shows their most common DNA and genes. Across this sample there are some 840,000 distinct CDR3 sequences, with about 16% seen only once. In total, the top ten clones hold around 5% of the sample. Germline trimming amounts to 4 bases on V and 1 base on J, with 3 as the count of junction bases outside the gene matches. CDR1 SGHAT and CDR2 FQNNGV were looked up in the germline V gene. The CDR3 sequence holds 14 residues, the cysteine and phenylalanine included. Only the CDR3 portion is preserved as DNA: 42 bases, with reading frame beginning at the first base.

Sample treatment or condition, as interpreted from the label and publication: allogeneic hematopoietic cell transplantation with graft depleted of TCRalphabeta T cells and CD19 B cells. The transplant recipients were children given TCRalphabeta/CD19-depleted allogeneic hematopoietic cell grafts. This chain joins TRBV11-2 to TRBJ1-2, with 7 junctional bases fitting TRBD1. This clonotype was obtained from a male patient aged 5 to 17 who had a stem cell transplant for acute lymphoblastic leukemia, so the T cells may come from the graft donor. Specimen: PBMCs, mostly from graft donor cells, collected 360 days after TCRalphabeta/CD19-depleted stem cell transplant. This receptor carries the CDR3 CASSSGTVNYGYTF. Here is the DNA: TGTGCCAGCAGCTCCGGGACAGTTAACTATGGCTACACCTTC.